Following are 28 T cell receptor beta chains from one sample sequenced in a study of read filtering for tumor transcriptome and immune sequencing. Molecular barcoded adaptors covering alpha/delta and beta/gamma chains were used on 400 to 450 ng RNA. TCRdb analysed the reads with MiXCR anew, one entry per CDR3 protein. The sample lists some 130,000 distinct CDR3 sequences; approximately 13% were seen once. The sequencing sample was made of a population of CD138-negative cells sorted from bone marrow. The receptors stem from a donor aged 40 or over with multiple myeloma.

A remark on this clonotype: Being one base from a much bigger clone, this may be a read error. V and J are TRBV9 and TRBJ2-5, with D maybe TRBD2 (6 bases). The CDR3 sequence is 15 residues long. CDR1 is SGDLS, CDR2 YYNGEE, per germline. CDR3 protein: CVSSVGGAVGETQYF. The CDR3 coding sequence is TGTGTCAGCAGCGTAGGAGGGGCGGTGGGAGAGACCCAGTACTTC.

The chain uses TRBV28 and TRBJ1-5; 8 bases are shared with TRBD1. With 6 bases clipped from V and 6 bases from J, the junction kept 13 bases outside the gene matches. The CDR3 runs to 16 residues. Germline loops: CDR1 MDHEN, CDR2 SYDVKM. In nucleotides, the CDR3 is TGTGCCAGCAGCACCCCGGACAGGGTGGTGCCTCAGCCCCAGCATTTT. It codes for CASSTPDRVVPQPQHF.

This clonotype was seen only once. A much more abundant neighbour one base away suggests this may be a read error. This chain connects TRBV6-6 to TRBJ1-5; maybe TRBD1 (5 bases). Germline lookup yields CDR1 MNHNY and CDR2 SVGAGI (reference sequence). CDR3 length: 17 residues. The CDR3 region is CASSYRVGYRSNQPRHF. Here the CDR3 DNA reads TGTGCCAGCAGTTACAGGGTTGGGTACAGGAGCAATCAGCCCCGGCATTTT.

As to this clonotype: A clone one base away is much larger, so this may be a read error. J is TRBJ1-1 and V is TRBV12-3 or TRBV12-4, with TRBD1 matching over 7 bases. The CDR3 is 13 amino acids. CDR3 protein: CACSSNRGAEAFF. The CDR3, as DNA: TGTGCCTGCAGCTCAAACAGGGGTGCTGAAGCTTTCTTT.

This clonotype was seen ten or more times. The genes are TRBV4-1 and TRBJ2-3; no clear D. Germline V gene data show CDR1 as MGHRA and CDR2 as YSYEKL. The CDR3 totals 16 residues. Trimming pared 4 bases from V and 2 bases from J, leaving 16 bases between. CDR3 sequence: CASSRSRGSDTDTQYF. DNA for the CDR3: TGCGCCAGCAGCCGCTCACGAGGCAGCGACACAGATACGCAGTATTTT.

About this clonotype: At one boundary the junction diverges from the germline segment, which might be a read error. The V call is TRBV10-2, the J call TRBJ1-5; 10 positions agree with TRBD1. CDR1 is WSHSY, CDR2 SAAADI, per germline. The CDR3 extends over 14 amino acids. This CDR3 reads CASADRGLFQPQHF. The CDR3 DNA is TGCGCCAGCGCAGACAGGGGGCTTTTTCAGCCCCAGCATTTC.

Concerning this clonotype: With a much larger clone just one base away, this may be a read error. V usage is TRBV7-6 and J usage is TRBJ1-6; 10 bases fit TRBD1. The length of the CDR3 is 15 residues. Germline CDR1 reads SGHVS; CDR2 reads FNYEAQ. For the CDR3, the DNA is TGTGCCAGCGGCTTAGGGACAGGGGCTAATTCACCCCTCCACTTT. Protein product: CASGLGTGANSPLHF.

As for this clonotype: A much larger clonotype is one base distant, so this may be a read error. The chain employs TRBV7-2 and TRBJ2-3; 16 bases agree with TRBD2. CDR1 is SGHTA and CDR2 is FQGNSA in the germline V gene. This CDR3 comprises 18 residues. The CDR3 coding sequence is TGTGCCGGCAGCTTAGCGGGACTAGCGGGAGGGCTCGGGGATACGCAGTATTTT. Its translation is CAGSLAGLAGGLGDTQYF.

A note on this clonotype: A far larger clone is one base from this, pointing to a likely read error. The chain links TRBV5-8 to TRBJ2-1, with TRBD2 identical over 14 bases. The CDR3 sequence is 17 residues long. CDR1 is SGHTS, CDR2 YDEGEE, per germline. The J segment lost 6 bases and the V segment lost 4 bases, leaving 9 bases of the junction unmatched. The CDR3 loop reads CASSGMTSGRAGNEQFF. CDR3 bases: TGTGCCAGCAGCGGAATGACTAGCGGGAGGGCGGGCAATGAGCAGTTCTTC. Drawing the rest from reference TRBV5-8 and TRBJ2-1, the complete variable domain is EAGVTQSPTHLIKTRGQQATLRCSPISGHTSVYWYQQALGLGLQFLLWYDEGEERNRGNFPPRFSGRQFPNYSSELNVNALELEDSALYLCASSGMTSGRAGNEQFFGPGTRLTVL.

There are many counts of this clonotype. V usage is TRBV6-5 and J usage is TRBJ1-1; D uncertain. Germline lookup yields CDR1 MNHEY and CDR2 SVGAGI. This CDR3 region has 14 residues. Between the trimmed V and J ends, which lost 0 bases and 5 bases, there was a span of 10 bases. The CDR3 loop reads CASSYSNGRTEAFF. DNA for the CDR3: TGTGCCAGCAGTTACTCGAACGGGAGGACTGAAGCTTTCTTT.

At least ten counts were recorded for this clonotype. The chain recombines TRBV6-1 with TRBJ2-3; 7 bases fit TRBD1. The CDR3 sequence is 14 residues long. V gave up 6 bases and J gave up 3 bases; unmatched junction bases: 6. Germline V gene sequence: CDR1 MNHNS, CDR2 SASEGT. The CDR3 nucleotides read TGTGCCAGCAGCCTAGGACAGGTAACAGATACGCAGTATTTT. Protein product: CASSLGQVTDTQYF.

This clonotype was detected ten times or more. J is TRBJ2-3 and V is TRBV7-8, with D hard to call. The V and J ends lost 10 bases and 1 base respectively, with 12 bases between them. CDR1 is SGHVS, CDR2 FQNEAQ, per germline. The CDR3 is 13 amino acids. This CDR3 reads CATVFGRTDTQYF. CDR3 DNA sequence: TGTGCCACTGTTTTTGGTCGCACAGATACGCAGTATTTT.

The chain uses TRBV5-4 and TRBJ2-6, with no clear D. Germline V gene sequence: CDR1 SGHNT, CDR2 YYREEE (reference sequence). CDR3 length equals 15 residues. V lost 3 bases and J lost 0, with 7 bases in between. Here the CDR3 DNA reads TGTGCCAGCAGCTCCAGAGGCTCTGGGGCCAACGTCCTGACTTTC. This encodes CASSSRGSGANVLTF.

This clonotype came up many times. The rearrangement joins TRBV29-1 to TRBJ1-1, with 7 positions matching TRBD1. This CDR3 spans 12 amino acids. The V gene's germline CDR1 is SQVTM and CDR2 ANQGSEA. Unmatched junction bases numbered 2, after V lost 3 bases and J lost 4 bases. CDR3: CSVERQGTEAFF. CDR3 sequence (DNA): TGCAGCGTTGAGAGACAGGGCACTGAAGCTTTCTTT. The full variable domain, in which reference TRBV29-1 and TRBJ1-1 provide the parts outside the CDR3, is SAVISQKPSRDICQRGTSLTIQCQVDSQVTMMFWYRQQPGQSLTLIATANQGSEATYESGFVIDKFPISRPNLTFSTLTVSNMSPEDSSIYLCSVERQGTEAFFGQGTRLTVV.

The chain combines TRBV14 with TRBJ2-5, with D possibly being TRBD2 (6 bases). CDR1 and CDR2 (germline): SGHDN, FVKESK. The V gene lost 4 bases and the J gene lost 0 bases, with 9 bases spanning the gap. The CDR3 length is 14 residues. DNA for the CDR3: TGTGCCAGCAGCCGCGGGGCTAACCAAGAGACCCAGTACTTC. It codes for CASSRGANQETQYF.

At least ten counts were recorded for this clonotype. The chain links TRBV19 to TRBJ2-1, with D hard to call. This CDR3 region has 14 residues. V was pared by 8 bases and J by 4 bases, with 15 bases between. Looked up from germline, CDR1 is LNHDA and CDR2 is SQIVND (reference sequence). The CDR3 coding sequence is TGTGCCAGTGCCCCAAGAGACGGATACAATGAGCAGTTCTTC. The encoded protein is CASAPRDGYNEQFF.

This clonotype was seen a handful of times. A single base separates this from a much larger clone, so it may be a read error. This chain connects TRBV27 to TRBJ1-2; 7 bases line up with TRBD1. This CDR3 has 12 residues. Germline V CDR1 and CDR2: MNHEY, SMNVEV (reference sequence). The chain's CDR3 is CASSSQGSGYAF. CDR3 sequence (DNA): TGTGCCAGCAGTTCACAGGGGTCCGGCTACGCCTTC.

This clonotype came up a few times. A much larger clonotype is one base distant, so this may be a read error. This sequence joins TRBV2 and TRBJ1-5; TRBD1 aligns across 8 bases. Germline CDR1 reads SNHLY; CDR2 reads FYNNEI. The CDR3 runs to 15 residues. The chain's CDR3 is CASKRTGTGNQPRHF. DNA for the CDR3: TGTGCCAGCAAGAGGACAGGGACAGGCAATCAGCCCCGGCATTTT. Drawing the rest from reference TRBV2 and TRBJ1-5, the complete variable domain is EPEVTQTPSHQVTQMGQEVILRCVPISNHLYFYWYRQILGQKVEFLVSFYNNEISEKSEIFDDQFSVERPDGSNFTLKIRSTKLEDSAMYFCASKRTGTGNQPRHFGDGTRLSIL.

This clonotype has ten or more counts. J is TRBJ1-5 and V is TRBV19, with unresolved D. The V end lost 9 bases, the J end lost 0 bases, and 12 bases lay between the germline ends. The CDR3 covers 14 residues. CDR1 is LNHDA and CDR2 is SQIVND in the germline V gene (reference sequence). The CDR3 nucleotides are TGTGCCAGCAAGATCCTCGGTAGCAATCAGCCCCAGCATTTT. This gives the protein CASKILGSNQPQHF.

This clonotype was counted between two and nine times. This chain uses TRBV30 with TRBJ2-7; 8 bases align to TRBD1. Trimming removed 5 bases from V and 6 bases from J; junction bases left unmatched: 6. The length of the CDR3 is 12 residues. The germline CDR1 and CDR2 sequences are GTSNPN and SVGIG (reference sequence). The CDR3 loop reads CAWGQGVLEQYF. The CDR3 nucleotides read TGTGCCTGGGGACAGGGTGTACTCGAGCAGTACTTC.

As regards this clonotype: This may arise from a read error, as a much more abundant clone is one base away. This CDR3 reads CSASRTGRSTEAFF. CDR3 sequence (DNA): TGCAGTGCGAGCCGGACAGGGAGGAGCACTGAAGCTTTCTTT. The chain couples TRBV20-1 to TRBJ1-1; 8 nucleotides agree with TRBD1. The CDR3 is made up of 14 amino acids. Germline values: CDR1 DFQATT, CDR2 SNEGSKA (reference sequence). Trimming took 6 bases from V and 4 from J; bases not matched to a gene: 10.

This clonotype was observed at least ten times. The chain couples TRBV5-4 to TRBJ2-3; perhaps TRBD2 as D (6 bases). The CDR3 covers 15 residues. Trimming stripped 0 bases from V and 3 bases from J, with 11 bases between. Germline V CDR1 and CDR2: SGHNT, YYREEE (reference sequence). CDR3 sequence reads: CASSLGRGITDTQYF. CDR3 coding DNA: TGTGCCAGCAGCTTGGGGCGGGGAATTACAGATACGCAGTATTTT. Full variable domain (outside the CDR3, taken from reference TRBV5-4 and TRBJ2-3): ETGVTQSPTHLIKTRGQQVTLRCSSQSGHNTVSWYQQALGQGPQFIFQYYREEENGRGNFPPRFSGLQFPNYSSELNVNALELDDSALYLCASSLGRGITDTQYFGPGTRLTVL.

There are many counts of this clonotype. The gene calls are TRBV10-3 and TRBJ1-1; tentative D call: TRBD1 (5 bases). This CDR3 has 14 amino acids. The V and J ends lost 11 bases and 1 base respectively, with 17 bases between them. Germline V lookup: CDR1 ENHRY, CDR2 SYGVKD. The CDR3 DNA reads TGTGCCTCCTTTTTGGGGGTCGGGAACACTGAAGCTTTCTTT. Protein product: CASFLGVGNTEAFF.

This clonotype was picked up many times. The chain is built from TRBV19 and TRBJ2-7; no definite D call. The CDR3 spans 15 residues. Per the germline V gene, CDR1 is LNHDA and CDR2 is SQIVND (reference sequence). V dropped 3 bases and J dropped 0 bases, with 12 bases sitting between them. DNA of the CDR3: TGTGCCAGTAGTATCGGAGTCGAGAGCTCCTACGAGCAGTACTTC. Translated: CASSIGVESSYEQYF.

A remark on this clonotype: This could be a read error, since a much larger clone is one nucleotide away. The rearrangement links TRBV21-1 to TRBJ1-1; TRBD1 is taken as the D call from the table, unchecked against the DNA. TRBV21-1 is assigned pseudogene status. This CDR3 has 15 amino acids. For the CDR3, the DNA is TGTGCCAGCAGCAAGAGGGGCCGCCTGTGTACTGAAGCTCTCTTT. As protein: CASSKRGRLCTEALF.

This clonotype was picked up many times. The CDR3 DNA reads as TGTGCCAGCAGCTGGACAGGGGGCTCCTATAATTCACCCCTCCACTTT. Protein: CASSWTGGSYNSPLHF. The chain employs TRBV5-6 and TRBJ1-6, with TRBD1 matching 10 bases. The CDR3 sequence is 16 residues long. The germline V gene encodes CDR1 SGHDT and CDR2 YYEEEE. V shed 3 bases and J 0 bases; nucleotides not matched to a gene: 0.

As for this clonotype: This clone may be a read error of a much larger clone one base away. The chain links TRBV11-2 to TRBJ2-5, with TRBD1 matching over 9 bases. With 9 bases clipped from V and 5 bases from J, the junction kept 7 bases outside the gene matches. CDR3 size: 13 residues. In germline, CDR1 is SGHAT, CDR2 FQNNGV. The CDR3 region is CARSPGQGETQYF. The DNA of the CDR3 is TGTGCCAGGAGCCCAGGACAGGGGGAGACCCAGTACTTC. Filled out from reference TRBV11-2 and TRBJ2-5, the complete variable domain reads EAGVAQSPRYKIIEKRQSVAFWCNPISGHATLYWYQQILGQGPKLLIQFQNNGVVDDSQLPKDRFSAERLKGVDSTLKIQPAKLEDSAVYLCARSPGQGETQYFGPGTRLLVL.

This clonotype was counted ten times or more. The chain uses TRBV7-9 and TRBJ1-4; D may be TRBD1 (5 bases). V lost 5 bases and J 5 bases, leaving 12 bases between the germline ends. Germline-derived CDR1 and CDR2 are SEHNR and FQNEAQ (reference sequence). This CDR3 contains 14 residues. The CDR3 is CASSPGRINEKLFF. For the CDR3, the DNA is TGTGCCAGCAGCCCGGGACGGATCAATGAAAAACTGTTTTTT.